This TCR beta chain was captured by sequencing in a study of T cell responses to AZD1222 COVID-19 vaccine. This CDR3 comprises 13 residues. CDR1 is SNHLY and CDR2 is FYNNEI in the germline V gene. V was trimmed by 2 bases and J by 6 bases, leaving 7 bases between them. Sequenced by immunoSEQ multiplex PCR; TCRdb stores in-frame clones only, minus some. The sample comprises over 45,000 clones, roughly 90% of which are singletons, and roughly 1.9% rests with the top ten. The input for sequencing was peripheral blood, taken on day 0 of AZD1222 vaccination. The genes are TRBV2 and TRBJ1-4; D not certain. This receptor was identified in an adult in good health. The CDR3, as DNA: TGTGCCAGCAGTGAACTCGTCGATGAAAAACTGTTTTTT. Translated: CASSELVDEKLFF.